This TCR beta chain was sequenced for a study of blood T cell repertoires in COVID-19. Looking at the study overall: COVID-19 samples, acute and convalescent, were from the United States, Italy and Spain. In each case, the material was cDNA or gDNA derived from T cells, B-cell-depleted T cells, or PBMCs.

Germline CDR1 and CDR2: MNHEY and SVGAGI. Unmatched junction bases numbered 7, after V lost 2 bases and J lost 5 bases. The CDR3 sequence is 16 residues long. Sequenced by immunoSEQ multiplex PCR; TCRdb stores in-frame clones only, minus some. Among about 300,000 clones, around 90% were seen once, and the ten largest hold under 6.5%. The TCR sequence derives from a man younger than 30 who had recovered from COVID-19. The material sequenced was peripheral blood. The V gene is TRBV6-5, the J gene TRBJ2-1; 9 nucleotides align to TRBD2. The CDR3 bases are TGTGCCAGCAGTTACGGGGCGGGACTAGCTAACAATGAGCAGTTCTTC. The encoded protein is CASSYGAGLANNEQFF.